A few counts support the clone carrying this T cell receptor (beta chain). Antigen specificity is unknown. As to time point: patch test 2, 6 weeks after DPC sensitization. Treatment indicated: therapeutic diphenylcyclopropenone sensitization with weekly scalp DPC. The study enrolled 18 to 70-year-old alopecia patients suitable for DPC. This specimen comes from a study of human T cells and chemical hapten exposure. At the level of the study: Weekly diphenylcyclopropenone doses were given to patients' scalps across the roughly 25-week study.

Study-level findings and limits: Those TCRs sitting above 1 in 1000 frequency stayed the same with DPC sensitization.

In the authors' workflow: Sample-level TCR yields exhibited a median of about 96,000, with a range of about 23,224 to 690,600. TCRdb used MiXCR to reprocess the RACE reads, holding one entry per CDR3 protein. The V and J calls come from TCRdb's annotation, not from the publication. The sample includes fewer than 90,000 distinct CDR3 sequences, 6.6% of them seen just once. Sample: whole blood, taken in connection with sensitization to the hapten diphenylcyclopropenone (DPC). The receptor was derived from a woman in her twenties or thirties with alopecia areata. Some clones in this sample may be carry-over from other donors' samples.

CDR3 nucleotides: TGTGCCAGCACGGGACAGCTGATGAACACTGAAGCTTTCTTT. Its translation: CASTGQLMNTEAFF. The V and J genes are TRBV12-3 or TRBV12-4 and TRBJ1-1, with 7 bases aligning to TRBD1. J gave up 0 bases and V 7 bases, and 5 bases lay outside the gene matches. The CDR3 contains 14 residues.